This T cell receptor beta chain was identified during a study of spatial heterogeneity in lung cancer. Using its own MiXCR run on the 5' RACE reads, TCRdb lists one record per CDR3 protein. The sample shows under 75,000 distinct CDR3 sequences, 13% of them seen only once. CDR3 size: 16 residues. Germline CDR1 LGHNA, CDR2 YSLEER. V was shortened by 0 bases and J by 8 bases, with 16 bases between the two germline ends. Time point reported: sample taken at primary tumor resection. Sequencing of whole RNA from tumor, nontumor lung or frozen PBMC involved no sorting. The chain employs TRBV4-3 and TRBJ1-4, with D uncertain. The TCR originated in a male donor with early-stage non-small cell lung cancer. Here the sequenced sample was PBMCs, taken at surgery. CDR3 sequence: CASSQEPRSVSEKLFF. In DNA, the CDR3 is TGCGCCAGCAGCCAAGAGCCCCGATCGGTTTCCGAAAAACTGTTTTTT.